This T cell receptor (beta chain) was retrieved from a study of vaccination effects on CD4 cells after COVID-19. Study summary: Antigen-specific CD4+ T cell clonotypes were called by their expansion after viral peptide-pool culture in ViraFEST. Following the second dose by a median of 72 days, the post-vaccine samples were obtained.

The method was immunoSEQ multiplex PCR; TCRdb's version includes in-frame clones alone and lacks a portion of them. The table has more than 60,000 clones, around 74% seen once. This clone was found once. The antigen is not known. The culture ran for about eleven days before CD4+ T cells were isolated. The vaccine given was either BNT162b2 or mRNA-1273, in two doses. According to the study, vaccine recipients showed no prior SARS-CoV-2 infection and negative nucleocapsid antibodies. A half-medium replacement with IL-2 medium was carried out on days 3 and 7. The CDR3 is made up of 14 amino acids. Germline lookup yields CDR1 GTSNPN and CDR2 SVGIG (reference sequence). V was cut by 7 bases and J by 2 bases, with 15 bases left in between.

The clonotype comes from a human donor who received a COVID-19 vaccine. The sequencing used CD4+ T cells from PBMCs cultured without peptide, collected after COVID-19 vaccination. V is TRBV30 and J is TRBJ1-3; D unclear. The CDR3 loop reads CASTPQRTGNTIYF. CDR3 nucleotide sequence: TGTGCCTCGACCCCCCAGCGGACTGGAAACACCATATATTTT.